This T cell receptor (beta chain) was found in a study of CD8+ T cells in alopecia areata. Study context: Skin from roughly 6-13-month-old C3H/HeJ graft donors with spontaneous alopecia went to approximately 6-11-week-old female C3H/HeJ mice. Study results and limitations: Sequence data from scalp samples additionally include resident alphabeta T cells of normal skin. Mice showed clearer TCR sharing than patients did, a gap that was possibly HLA-related. Clonality was higher in lesional than normal scalp, especially in alopecia totalis/universalis.

This CDR3 has 14 residues. In germline, CDR1 is NSHNY, CDR2 SYGAGN. V dropped 1 base and J dropped 3; count of bases not matched to a gene: 2. RNA was extracted and reverse transcribed into cDNA as the sequencing template. The data were produced by immunoSEQ multiplex PCR, yet TCRdb's version contains in-frame clones alone and is incomplete. Singletons are absent from the sample, which has about 110,000 clones. A note on this clone: Its antigen is unidentified. Any gene name here is a mouse gene name. Read sequence stops 4 residues before the CDR3 end, and the germline J gene provides the missing end.

The rearrangement joins TRBV13-1 to TRBJ1-2; 8 bases align to TRBD1. The sequence was collected from a C3H/HeJ mouse with alopecia areata. Mouse MHC haplotype: H2-k. Sequencing was done on a sample of lesional skin. Partial CDR3 DNA: TGTGCCAGCAGTGATCCAGGGGGCCACTCC. Translating it yields CASSDPGGHS. The full CDR3 is CASSDPGGHSDYTF.